A selection of T cell receptor beta chains follows, all from one sample in a study of human T cells and chemical hapten exposure. TCRdb reprocessed the RACE reads via MiXCR and lists one record per CDR3 protein. The sample lists roughly 380,000 distinct CDR3 sequences, roughly 5% seen once, with around 2.3% in the top ten. Material: whole blood, obtained in connection with sensitization to the hapten diphenylcyclopropenone (DPC). The receptors were gathered from a woman aged 45-60 years with alopecia areata. Some clones in this sample may be carry-over from other donors' samples. The CDR3 runs from the conserved cysteine through the conserved F or W. The D gene is left open where the match is weak. Clone size is shown for a subset of rows, as once, few, many or a class of expanded clone.

j_call v_call d_call clone_size cdr3_nt cdr3_aa
TRBJ2-1 TRBV7-7 . many TGTGCCAGCAGCTCCCAGGCGGGTAATGAGCAGTTCTTC CASSSQAGNEQFF
TRBJ1-2 TRBV10-2 . many TGCGCCAGCAGTGAACAGGTTAACTATGGCTACACCTTC CASSEQVNYGYTF
TRBJ2-1 TRBV4-2 . many TGTGCCAGCAGCCAGGAAGGGGTGGACAATGAGCAGTTCTTC CASSQEGVDNEQFF
TRBJ2-6 TRBV28 . . TGTGCCAGCAGTTCCCACAGGGTCTCAGGGGCCAACGTCCTGACTTTC CASSSHRVSGANVLTF
TRBJ2-1 TRBV27 TRBD1 many TGTGCCAGCAGCCGGACAGGAACGAACTCCTACAATGAGCAGTTCTTC CASSRTGTNSYNEQFF
TRBJ2-5 TRBV20-1 . many TGCAGTGCTGCACAAGAGACCCAGTACTTC CSAAQETQYF
TRBJ1-6 TRBV20-1 . . TGCAGTGCTAGAGATTCGGGCAGGCCGAGCTCCTATAATTCACCCCTCCACTTT CSARDSGRPSSYNSPLHF
TRBJ1-2 TRBV20-1 . many TGCAGTGCTTCTTCCCCACAGGTTAACTATGGCTACACCTTC CSASSPQVNYGYTF
TRBJ2-5 TRBV7-9 . . TGTGCCAGCAGGAGTGAGGGGGGCTGGCAAGAGACCCAGTACTTC CASRSEGGWQETQYF
TRBJ1-1 TRBV9 TRBD1 many TGTGCCAGCAGCGTGAATCGGGAAGCACAGGGGATGAACACTGAAGCTTTCTTT CASSVNREAQGMNTEAFF
TRBJ2-7 TRBV28 . . TGTGCCAGCAGTACGGGACTTCCCTACGAGCAGTACTTC CASSTGLPYEQYF
TRBJ2-7 TRBV3-1 . many TGTGCCAGCAGCACCCGGGGCAGCTCCTACGAGCAGTACTTC CASSTRGSSYEQYF
TRBJ1-5 TRBV2 TRBD1 . TGTGCCAGCAGGGGGACAGTTGTCAGCAATCAGCCCCAGCATTTT CASRGTVVSNQPQHF
TRBJ1-4 TRBV21-1 . few TGTGCCATCCTTCCTAATAATGAAAAACTGTTTTTT CAILPNNEKLFF
TRBJ1-1 TRBV3-1 . . TGTGCCAGCAGCCACACATTAAGCAACACTGAAGCTTTCTTT CASSHTLSNTEAFF
TRBJ2-1 TRBV7-9 TRBD2 . TGTGCCAGCAGCTTCCAGCGGGGGAACAATGAGCAGTTCTTC CASSFQRGNNEQFF
TRBJ1-5 TRBV7-2 TRBD1 many TGTGCCAGCAGCACTACCCGGACAGGGGGCCCCCTCAGGGGCAATCAGCCCCAGCATTTT CASSTTRTGGPLRGNQPQHF
TRBJ2-1 TRBV5-1 TRBD2 many TGCGCCAGCAGCTTGTCTAGCGGGGGCTACAGCTCCTACAATGAGCAGTTCTTC CASSLSSGGYSSYNEQFF
TRBJ1-6 TRBV25-1 . . TGTGCCAGCAGTGACAGGGGCGGGTCACCCCTCCACTTT CASSDRGGSPLHF
TRBJ2-3 TRBV29-1 . . TGCAGCGTTGTACCAGAGGCAGATACGCAGTATTTT CSVVPEADTQYF
TRBJ2-5 TRBV7-9 . many TGTGCCAGCAGCGAAATTACAGGGAACCAAGAGACCCAGTACTTC CASSEITGNQETQYF
TRBJ1-6 TRBV10-3 . many TGTGCCATCAGTGAGGGGGGTTCTAATTCACCCCTCCACTTT CAISEGGSNSPLHF
TRBJ2-7 TRBV12-3/TRBV12-4 . few TGTGCCAGCAGTTGGAGCGGGGAGCAGTACTTC CASSWSGEQYF
TRBJ2-1 TRBV6-2/TRBV6-3 . . TGTGCCAGCAGTCGACGGTCCCAAAATGAGCAGTTCTTC CASSRRSQNEQFF
TRBJ2-2 TRBV3-1 TRBD2 many TGTGCCAGCAGCCTACCTCGGCTAGCGGATGACACCGGGGAGCTGTTTTTT CASSLPRLADDTGELFF
TRBJ2-3 TRBV7-2 TRBD1 many TGTGCCAGCAGCGAACAGGGGGCGCGGTGGACAGATACGCAGTATTTT CASSEQGARWTDTQYF
TRBJ1-5 TRBV5-8 . many TGTGCCAGCAGCGGGGAGGTGGCCAATCAGCCCCAGCATTTT CASSGEVANQPQHF
TRBJ1-1 TRBV6-6 . few TGTGCCAGCGGAAAACCACGGAACACTGAAGCTTTCTTT CASGKPRNTEAFF
TRBJ2-1 TRBV6-2/TRBV6-3 TRBD2 few TGTGCCAGCAGTCCTCTAGCGGACAATTACAATGAGCAGTTCTTC CASSPLADNYNEQFF
TRBJ2-3 TRBV6-5 . many TGTGCCAGCAGTTACCAATCCGCTCGGGGAGATACGCAGTATTTT CASSYQSARGDTQYF
TRBJ1-1 TRBV28 . many TGTGCCAGCAGTTTATGGGGAAGGGGTGAAGCTTTCTTT CASSLWGRGEAFF
TRBJ2-5 TRBV5-6 . many TGTGCCAGCAGCTTGGCGGGGCGAGAGACCCAGTACTTC CASSLAGRETQYF
TRBJ2-5 TRBV7-3 . many TGTGCCAGCAGCTTAACGTATACGGCCCAAGAGACCCAGTACTTC CASSLTYTAQETQYF
TRBJ1-1 TRBV28 TRBD1 few TGTGCCAGCAGGCTTCAGGGGGCCCCGAACACTGAAGCTTTCTTT CASRLQGAPNTEAFF
TRBJ2-3 TRBV4-1 TRBD2 few TGCGCCAGCAGCCCCCATAGCGGGGCTCCCACAGATACGCAGTATTTT CASSPHSGAPTDTQYF
TRBJ1-4 TRBV20-1 . many TGCAGTGCTACCGCGGGCCCCGTAGAAAAACTGTTTTTT CSATAGPVEKLFF
TRBJ2-2 TRBV12-3/TRBV12-4 . few TGTGCCAGCAGTTTTGCCCGGGGCACCGGGGAGCTGTTTTTT CASSFARGTGELFF
TRBJ2-5 TRBV3-1 . many TGTGCCAGCAGCCAAGGTCACGGTCAGCAGGGGACCCAGTACTTC CASSQGHGQQGTQYF
TRBJ1-1 TRBV6-2/TRBV6-3 TRBD1 many TGTGCCAGCAGTACCCGACAGGGTACTTTTGAAGCTTTCTTT CASSTRQGTFEAFF
TRBJ2-3 TRBV27 . few TGTGCCAGCAGTTTTGACTGGGGGGCAGATACGCAGTATTTT CASSFDWGADTQYF
TRBJ1-1 TRBV18 TRBD1 many TGTGCCAGCTCAGATGGACAGGGATATAATGAAGCTTTCTTT CASSDGQGYNEAFF
TRBJ1-1 TRBV12-5 . many TGTGCTAGTGGGGCTGACGGACGGGGCACTGAAGCTTTCTTT CASGADGRGTEAFF
TRBJ1-5 TRBV11-1 . many TGTGCCAGCGCAGAAAAGGGCTCCGGTCAGCCCCAGCATTTT CASAEKGSGQPQHF
TRBJ1-5 TRBV20-1 . many TGCAGTGCTAGCAAAGGCCAAGCAGATCAGCCCCAGCATTTT CSASKGQADQPQHF
TRBJ2-7 TRBV29-1 . few TGCAGCGTTGTCCAGGCTTTCAGCTCCTACGAGCAGTACTTC CSVVQAFSSYEQYF
TRBJ2-7 TRBV5-1 TRBD2 many TGCGCCAGCAGCCTTAGGGCCGGACTAGCCCTAAGCTCCTACGAGCAGTACTTC CASSLRAGLALSSYEQYF
TRBJ2-1 TRBV5-1 TRBD2 many TGCGCCAGCAGCTCACAACTAGCGGGGGCCTACAATGAGCAGTTCTTC CASSSQLAGAYNEQFF
TRBJ2-7 TRBV28 . many TGTGCCAGCAGTCCGCATAGCGGTTACGACTACGAGCAGTACTTC CASSPHSGYDYEQYF
TRBJ2-7 TRBV20-1 TRBD2 few TGCAGTGCAGAGGGACTAGCGGGAACCCACTACGAGCAGTACTTC CSAEGLAGTHYEQYF
TRBJ2-7 TRBV28 . many TGTGCCAGCAGTCCCCCGGGACGACGTTCATACGAGCAGTACTTC CASSPPGRRSYEQYF
TRBJ1-5 TRBV27 . many TGTGCCAGCAGTTTATACGGGTCGGGGAACAATCAGCCCCAGCATTTT CASSLYGSGNNQPQHF
TRBJ2-5 TRBV5-4 TRBD1 . TGTGCCAGCAGCAACCAGATCCGGGACAGAGCCGTGGAGACCCAGTACTTC CASSNQIRDRAVETQYF
TRBJ2-3 TRBV18 . many TGTGCCAGCTCACCACCGGGTGGACACCACACAGATACGCAGTATTTT CASSPPGGHHTDTQYF
TRBJ1-5 TRBV25-1 TRBD1 many TGTGCCAGCAGTGGGACAGGGTCTTATCAGCCCCAGCATTTT CASSGTGSYQPQHF
TRBJ2-7 TRBV27 . few TGTGCCAGCAGTTCGAACTCCTTCTACGAGCAGTACTTC CASSSNSFYEQYF
TRBJ2-5 TRBV20-1 TRBD2 . TGCAGTGCTAGGGGTGCTAGCGGATCTCAAGAGACCCAGTACTTC CSARGASGSQETQYF
TRBJ2-1 TRBV2 TRBD2 . TGTGCCAGCAAGACTAGCGGCCCAGGCGGCAATGAGCAGTTCTTC CASKTSGPGGNEQFF
TRBJ2-3 TRBV28 . many TGTGCCAGCACCACCTACTGGACAGATACGCAGTATTTT CASTTYWTDTQYF
TRBJ2-1 TRBV11-2 TRBD2 . TGTGCCAGCAGCTTAGTAAGGGGCGGGGGCTCCTACAATGAGCAGTTCTTC CASSLVRGGGSYNEQFF
TRBJ2-7 TRBV5-1 . many TGCGCCAGCAGCTCCAACGGGGCAGGACTCAACTACGAGCAGTACTTC CASSSNGAGLNYEQYF